The rows below give T cell receptor beta chains drawn from one sample of a study of blood T cell repertoires in COVID-19. Clones were sequenced by immunoSEQ multiplex PCR, and TCRdb holds only the in-frame ones, with some missing. This sample has 220,000 or so clones, with 80% to 95% found just once. Sequenced material: peripheral blood. These receptors were taken from a man aged 60 to 75 with COVID-19, enrolled during active disease. CDR3s include the opening cysteine and the closing phenylalanine or tryptophan. A D gene is named only where the DNA matches it firmly. For some rows the clone size is stated as once, few or many, or as a class when expanded; others skip it.

CDR3 protein	D gene	clone size	V gene	J gene
CASSKTFRGSTDTQYF	-	-	TRBV21-1	TRBJ2-3
CASTQTQSTGELFF	-	-	TRBV11-1	TRBJ2-2
CASSDRQGGTEAFF	TRBD1	-	TRBV6-1	TRBJ1-1
CASIRGGAGQPQHF	TRBD1	-	TRBV28	TRBJ1-5
CASSYAEQGQQYF	-	-	TRBV6-2/TRBV6-3	TRBJ2-7
CASSSGRNTGELFF	TRBD2	-	TRBV11-2	TRBJ2-2
CASSGSHTGELFF	-	-	TRBV10-2	TRBJ2-2
CAWSRQSTGNEQYF	TRBD1	-	TRBV30	TRBJ2-7
CASSQDTRNTEAFF	-	-	TRBV4-1	TRBJ1-1
CATSGRDSPNEQFF	TRBD1	once	TRBV15	TRBJ2-1
CASSLAGGELTF	-	-	TRBV7-7	TRBJ1-2
CASSPAGTAYNEQFF	TRBD1	-	TRBV7-7	TRBJ2-1
CASSATGGAGSPEAFF	TRBD1	-	TRBV9	TRBJ1-1
CASSRKAGGQDEQFF	TRBD2	-	TRBV18	TRBJ2-1
CASSEVTSGRLEQYF	TRBD2	-	TRBV6-1	TRBJ2-7
CASSIAGGGEQFF	TRBD2	once	TRBV5-4	TRBJ2-1
CASSLAGGSNQPQHF	-	-	TRBV7-8	TRBJ1-5
CASGRTENTGELFF	-	once	TRBV5-1	TRBJ2-2